Sequencing of this T cell receptor (beta chain) was carried out in a study of blood T cell repertoires in COVID-19. Study-wide background: The United States, Italy and Spain supplied acute and convalescent COVID-19 samples. T cells, B-cell-depleted T cells, or PBMCs provided the cDNA or gDNA that served as material.

Per the germline V gene, CDR1 is SEHNR and CDR2 is FQNEAQ (reference sequence). Trimming removed 5 bases from V and 3 bases from J, with 19 bases in between. The CDR3 consists of 16 residues. In the original workflow: Amplification of reference gene primers provided the estimated nucleated cell counts. Profiling relied on immunoSEQ multiplex PCR, and the TCRdb table lists in-frame clones only, not all of them. V, J and clone size derive from that table, while D and trimming were established from the DNA sequence. The sample includes 65,000 to 75,000 clones, around 80% of them seen just once. The J gene is TRBJ1-1, the V gene TRBV7-9, with a possible D match to TRBD1 (5 bases). Sequencing input: peripheral blood. The clonotype was recovered from a woman older than 75 with acute or convalescent COVID-19. The CDR3 coding sequence is TGTGCCAGCAGCCAACAAGGATCAGGGTATCACACTGAAGCTTTCTTT. This sequence encodes CASSQQGSGYHTEAFF.